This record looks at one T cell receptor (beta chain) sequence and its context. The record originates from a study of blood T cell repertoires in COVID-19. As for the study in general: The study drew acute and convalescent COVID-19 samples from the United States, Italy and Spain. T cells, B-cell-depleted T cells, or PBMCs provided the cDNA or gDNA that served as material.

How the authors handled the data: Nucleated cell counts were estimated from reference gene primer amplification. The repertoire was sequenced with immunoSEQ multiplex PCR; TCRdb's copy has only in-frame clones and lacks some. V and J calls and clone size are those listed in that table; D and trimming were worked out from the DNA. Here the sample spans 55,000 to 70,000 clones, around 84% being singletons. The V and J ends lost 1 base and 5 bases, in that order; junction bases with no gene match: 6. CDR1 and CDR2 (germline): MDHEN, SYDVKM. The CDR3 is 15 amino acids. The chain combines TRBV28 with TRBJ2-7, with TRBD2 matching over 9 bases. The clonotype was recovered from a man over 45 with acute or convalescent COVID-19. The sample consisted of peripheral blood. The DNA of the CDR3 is TGTGCCAGCAGTTTATTTGGCGGGAGGGCTAACGAGCAGTACTTC. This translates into CASSLFGGRANEQYF. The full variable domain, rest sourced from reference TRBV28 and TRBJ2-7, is DVKVTQSSRYLVKRTGEKVFLECVQDMDHENMFWYRQDPGLGLRLIYFSYDVKMKEKGDIPEGYSVSREKKERFSLILESASTNQTSMYLCASSLFGGRANEQYFGPGTRLTVT.